This T cell receptor beta chain was sequenced in a study of T cell responses to AZD1222 COVID-19 vaccine. The assay was immunoSEQ multiplex PCR, and TCRdb's table has in-frame clones only and misses some. The repertoire holds tens of thousands of clones, with around 90% as singletons. Notes on the study in general: Close to half of spike-specific TCRs reportedly recognize unmutated variant regions.

Concerning this clone itself: What it binds is unknown.

Trimming took off 6 bases at V and 5 bases at J, with 13 bases between the two ends. The germline CDR1 and CDR2 sequences are SQVTM and ANQGSEA. CDR3 length: 12 amino acids. V and J are TRBV29-1 and TRBJ1-1; no reliable D call. This clonotype originated in an adult in good health. Sample: peripheral blood, taken on day 0 of AZD1222 vaccination. The DNA of the CDR3 is TGCAGCGTCGCCCCTTTCGGAACTGAAGCTTTCTTT. Protein product: CSVAPFGTEAFF.